These 14 T cell receptor beta chains originate from one sample sequenced in a study of a mutant IDH1 vaccine in newly diagnosed glioma. The time point: week 11, during vaccination. Alongside topical imiquimod, each dose of vaccine comprised 300 ug of mutant IDH1 20-mer peptide. The assay was immunoSEQ multiplex PCR, and TCRdb's table has in-frame clones only and misses some. This repertoire shows around 60,000 clones, 89% found once; its top ten account for around 2%. These receptors are not linked to any known antigen. The sequences come from PBMCs, collected from a glioma patient whose treatment included an IDH1 peptide vaccine. These receptors came from a middle-aged man with glioma.

The count of this clone is one. This rearrangement joins TRBV19 to TRBJ2-2; no firm D call. The CDR3 contains 14 residues. Germline CDR1 and CDR2: LNHDA and SQIVND (reference sequence). V shed 2 bases and J shed 5 bases, with 9 bases lying between them. CDR3 nucleotides: TGTGCCAGTAGTATAAAGGAGTGGACCGGGGAGCTGTTTTTT. It codes for CASSIKEWTGELFF.

V usage is TRBV5-4 and J usage is TRBJ1-6; 9 nucleotides align to TRBD1. This CDR3 has 15 residues. J gave up 13 bases and V 3 bases, and 11 bases lay outside the gene matches. CDR1 is SGHNT, CDR2 YYREEE, per germline (reference sequence). CDR3 DNA sequence: TGTGCCAGCAGCTCAACACCGGGACAGGGCCCCCCCCTCCACTTT. It translates to CASSSTPGQGPPLHF.

The chain is built from TRBV5-6 and TRBJ2-7, with unresolved D. Germline-derived CDR1 and CDR2 are SGHDT and YYEEEE. Trimming took 4 bases from V and 2 from J, leaving 13 bases between them. CDR3 length equals 14 residues. The DNA of the CDR3 is TGTGCCAGCAGCCTGGTCGGCATACCCTACGAGCAGTACGTC. Its protein product is CASSLVGIPYEQYV.

The chain is built from TRBV7-3 and TRBJ2-2; 12 bases line up with TRBD2. Per germline, CDR1 SGHTA and CDR2 FQGTGA. The CDR3 sequence is 19 residues long. V trimming: 4 bases; J trimming: 6 bases; junction bases outside the gene matches: 15. CDR3 sequence reads: CASSSPGLAGGPGAGELFF. The CDR3 bases are TGTGCCAGCAGCTCACCGGGTCTAGCGGGAGGGCCAGGCGCCGGGGAGCTGTTTTTT.

The V gene is TRBV6-5, the J gene TRBJ2-5; D possibly corresponds to TRBD1 (6 bases). CDR1 is MNHEY, CDR2 SVGAGI, per germline. V was cut by 2 bases and J by 3 bases, with 13 bases left in between. This CDR3 region has 15 residues. As DNA, the CDR3 is TGTGCCAGCAGTTACAGAGGGGGTACGGAAGAGACCCAGTACTTC. It codes for CASSYRGGTEETQYF.

The chain uses TRBV19 and TRBJ1-1; TRBD1 aligns across 7 bases. The germline CDR1 and CDR2 sequences are LNHDA and SQIVND (reference sequence). The CDR3 runs 13 residues. Losses at the gene ends were 3 bases for V and 6 bases for J; bases not matched to a gene: 4. CDR3 amino acids: CASSIQTGSEAFF. DNA for the CDR3: TGTGCCAGTAGTATCCAGACAGGGTCTGAAGCTTTCTTT.

V is TRBV6-5 and J is TRBJ2-1; 8 bases map to TRBD2. V shed 4 bases and J 4 bases; nucleotides not matched to a gene: 9. The CDR3 has 16 residues. Germline CDR1 MNHEY, CDR2 SVGAGI. In nucleotides, the CDR3 is TGTGCCAGCAGTTCTGAGCGGGAGCCACCTTACAATGAGCAGTTCTTC. Protein product: CASSSEREPPYNEQFF.

V is TRBV27 and J is TRBJ2-2; D remains ambiguous. Trimming removed 1 base from V and 0 bases from J, with 12 bases in between. The germline V gene encodes CDR1 MNHEY and CDR2 SMNVEV (reference sequence). The CDR3 is made up of 17 amino acids. The CDR3 coding sequence is TGTGCCAGCAGTTTATACGGCCGCCTCGCGAACACCGGGGAGCTGTTTTTT. The encoded protein is CASSLYGRLANTGELFF.

The chain recombines TRBV5-4 with TRBJ2-6; 7 bases fit TRBD1. CDR3 length: 16 amino acids. Germline values: CDR1 SGHNT, CDR2 YYREEE (reference sequence). V shed 5 bases and J 0 bases; nucleotides not matched to a gene: 5. CDR3 in amino acids: CASRRDRSSGANVLTF. Here the CDR3 DNA reads TGTGCCAGCAGAAGGGACAGATCCTCTGGGGCCAACGTCCTGACTTTC.

In its sample, this clone was seen once. The chain combines TRBV19 with TRBJ2-5; 14 bases are a match to TRBD2. V lost 6 bases to trimming and J lost 1 base; unmatched junction nucleotides: 4. The CDR3 sequence is 16 residues long. CDR1 and CDR2 (germline): LNHDA, SQIVND (reference sequence). CDR3 sequence (DNA): TGTGCCAGTAGCCGACTAGCGGGGGGGCCCCAAGAGACCCAGTACTTC. This sequence encodes CASSRLAGGPQETQYF.

This chain links TRBV4-1 with TRBJ1-1; the D gene is possibly TRBD1 (5 bases). The CDR3 loop spans 14 amino acids. The V gene lost 0 bases and the J gene lost 6 bases, with 11 bases spanning the gap. From germline, CDR1 is MGHRA and CDR2 YSYEKL. The CDR3 reads CASSQDRVEAEAFF. The CDR3 nucleotides are TGCGCCAGCAGCCAAGACAGGGTGGAGGCTGAAGCTTTCTTT.

The rearrangement uses TRBV29-1 and TRBJ1-3; possible D gene TRBD1, 6 bases. Trimming removed 7 bases from V and 4 bases from J, with 8 bases in between. The CDR3 covers 11 residues. Germline CDR1 reads SQVTM; CDR2 reads ANQGSEA. The CDR3 protein is CSAGTGNTIYF. For the CDR3, the DNA is TGCAGCGCCGGGACAGGAAACACCATATATTTT.

The chain links TRBV7-8 to TRBJ1-5; D might be TRBD1 (6 bases). CDR1 is SGHVS, CDR2 FQNEAQ, per germline. Between the trimmed V and J ends, which lost 2 bases and 5 bases, there was a span of 10 bases. The CDR3 consists of 14 residues. Here the CDR3 reads CASSLWGADQPQHF. The CDR3 nucleotides read TGTGCCAGCAGCTTATGGGGGGCTGATCAGCCCCAGCATTTT. The full variable domain, rest sourced from reference TRBV7-8 and TRBJ1-5, is GAGVSQSPRYKVAKRGQDVALRCDPISGHVSLFWYQQALGQGPEFLTYFQNEAQLDKSGLPSDRFFAERPEGSVSTLKIQRTQQEDSAVYLCASSLWGADQPQHFGDGTRLSIL.

The V call is TRBV6-1, the J call TRBJ1-5; 7 bases line up with TRBD1. V lost 3 bases, J lost 2 bases, and 4 bases stayed unmatched. Germline V gene data show CDR1 as MNHNS and CDR2 as SASEGT. The CDR3 extends over 15 amino acids. The CDR3 DNA sequence: TGTGCCAGCAGTGAGACAGGGACAGGCAATCAGCCCCAGCATTTT. This translates into CASSETGTGNQPQHF.